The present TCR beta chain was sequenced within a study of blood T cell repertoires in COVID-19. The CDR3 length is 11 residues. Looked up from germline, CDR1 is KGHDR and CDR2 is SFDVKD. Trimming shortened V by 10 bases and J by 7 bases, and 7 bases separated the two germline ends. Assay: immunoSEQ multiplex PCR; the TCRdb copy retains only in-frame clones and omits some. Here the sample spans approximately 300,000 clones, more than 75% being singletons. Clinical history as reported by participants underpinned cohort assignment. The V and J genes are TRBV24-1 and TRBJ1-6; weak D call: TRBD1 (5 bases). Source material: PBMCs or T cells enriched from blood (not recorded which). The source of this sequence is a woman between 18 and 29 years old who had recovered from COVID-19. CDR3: CATRQNSPLHF. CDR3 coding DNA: TGTGCCACTCGACAGAATTCACCCCTCCACTTT.